This paragraph covers one T cell receptor beta chain sequence. Its antigen is not known. This table comes from immunoSEQ multiplex PCR, and its TCRdb copy is limited to in-frame clones, with some not included. This sample has approximately 70,000 clones, with roughly 82% found just once. This sample is part of a study of OX40 agonist ivuxolimab in advanced cancers. About the research overall: Melanoma, hepatocellular carcinoma, head and neck or renal cell cancer occurred in dose-escalation patients. 40% to 50% of patients had received prior checkpoint inhibitor therapy. Overall study results and limits: Among the lowest levels of clonal expansion were found in partial responders at 0.1-3.0 mg/kg. In a subset of nonresponders, normalized T-cell clonal expansion was also low.

The CDR3 has 14 residues. CDR1 SGHNT and CDR2 YYREEE come from the germline V gene (reference sequence). Trimming stripped 2 bases from V and 2 bases from J, with 10 bases between. The specimen comprised CD4+ or CD8+ T cells sorted from blood, sampled in a trial of the OX40 agonist ivuxolimab. The receptor's source is an adult with an advanced solid tumor such as melanoma, head and neck, liver or kidney cancer. The chain combines TRBV5-4 with TRBJ1-1; D remains ambiguous. The CDR3 DNA reads TGTGCCAGCAGCTTTACAAGAACTAACACTGAAGCTTTCTTT. Translating gives CASSFTRTNTEAFF.